This T cell receptor (beta chain) derives from a study of blood T cell repertoires in COVID-19. Study details: The cDNA or gDNA used as material had been derived from T cells, B-cell-depleted T cells, or PBMCs.

Original processing methods: How many nucleated cells were present was estimated from reference gene primer amplification. The protocol was immunoSEQ multiplex PCR, while the TCRdb copy is restricted to in-frame clones and leaves out a portion. V, J and clone size are taken as reported in that table, and D and trimming were inferred from the DNA itself. The table lists about 160,000 clones, 87% of them singletons, with about 9.3% in the top ten. CDR1 is SGHRS and CDR2 is YFSETQ in the germline V gene. The V and J ends lost 4 bases and 7 bases, in that order; junction bases with no gene match: 13. The CDR3 totals 16 residues. This clone appeared once.

The sequencing sample was made of peripheral blood. V and J are TRBV5-1 and TRBJ2-1, with TRBD1 matching over 8 bases. The origin of this receptor is a woman between 70 and 85 years old with COVID-19, enrolled during active disease. The CDR3 coding sequence is TGCGCCAGCAGCCCCGGACAGGGAGGTTTTGGGAATGAGCAGTTCTTC. Its protein is CASSPGQGGFGNEQFF.